This T cell receptor (beta chain) was sequenced during a study of T cell clones after liver transplantation. Across the study: Post-transplant blood was tracked for graft-donor-reactive T cell clones identified in a pre-transplant mixed lymphocyte reaction. Findings and caveats of the study: A significant post-transplant drop in circulating graft-donor-reactive CD4 TCRbeta sequences occurred in most of the 8 subjects. Post-transplant time points were not standardized, so conclusions are preliminary. Graft donor-reactive T cells possibly entered the graft instead of undergoing deletion.

With regard to this clone: The antigen remains unidentified.

V shed 1 base, J shed 4 bases, and the junction held 4 bases outside the gene matches. From germline, CDR1 is MNHEY and CDR2 SMNVEV (reference sequence). This CDR3 is 16 amino acids long. Profiled with immunoSEQ multiplex PCR; TCRdb holds only in-frame clones, not every one. The sample yields 55,000 to 75,000 clones, 80% to 95% seen once. J is TRBJ2-5 and V is TRBV27; 12 bases match TRBD2. This receptor was identified in a human patient who received a liver transplant. A subset of T cells may come from the graft donor. Sequences were derived from CD4+ T cells from blood, sampled approximately 27 months after liver transplant. The CDR3 DNA sequence: TGTGCCAGCAGTTTATGGCTAGCGGGAGGGGTAGAGACCCAGTACTTC. Translating it yields CASSLWLAGGVETQYF.